The rows below give T cell receptor beta chains drawn from one sample of a study of shared clonotypes between healthy human individuals. Data came from immunoSEQ multiplex PCR; TCRdb stores just in-frame clones and leaves some out. The sample holds millions of clones, roughly 96% seen once. The sample was naive CD4+ T cells sorted from blood. These receptors were taken from a man aged 18-30 years in good health. The CDR3 runs from the conserved cysteine through the conserved F or W. Fields, in order: D gene, clone size, V gene, J gene, CDR3 protein, CDR3 DNA. D genes are given only for firm matches. Some rows have no size entry. The others give once, few or many, or a class for an expanded clone.

.	.	TRBV5-6	TRBJ1-1	CASSLARGIGTFF	TGTGCCAGCAGCTTGGCGCGGGGGATAGGAACTTTCTTT
TRBD1	.	TRBV6-4	TRBJ1-2	CASSRNRGGYGYTF	TGTGCCAGCAGTCGTAACAGGGGAGGATATGGCTACACCTTC
TRBD2	.	TRBV7-2	TRBJ2-3	CASSLIGLAGGPRTDTQYF	TGTGCCAGCAGCTTGATCGGACTAGCGGGAGGCCCCCGCACAGATACGCAGTATTTT
.	.	TRBV2	TRBJ1-5	CASTLVVSNQPQHF	TGTGCCAGCACTCTAGTAGTTAGCAATCAGCCCCAGCATTTT
.	.	TRBV10-3	TRBJ2-2	CAISEGLANTGELFF	TGTGCCATCAGTGAAGGTCTAGCGAACACCGGGGAGCTGTTTTTT
.	.	TRBV10-3	TRBJ2-1	CAISERSSQGLTEQFF	TGTGCCATCAGTGAGCGGTCTTCGCAGGGATTAACTGAGCAGTTCTTC
TRBD2	once	TRBV6-1	TRBJ2-5	CASSESGKVETQYF	TGTGCCAGCAGTGAAAGCGGGAAGGTGGAGACCCAGTACTTC
TRBD1	.	TRBV7-2	TRBJ2-7	CASSLVGISSQGASYEQYF	TGTGCCAGCAGCTTAGTTGGTATTTCTTCCCAGGGGGCAAGCTACGAGCAGTACTTC
.	.	TRBV27	TRBJ2-1	CASSLRLDNEQFF	TGTGCCAGCAGTTTGCGCCTAGACAATGAGCAGTTCTTC
TRBD1	.	TRBV5-1	TRBJ1-4	CASSTGTGATNEKLFF	TGCGCCAGCAGCACCGGGACAGGGGCAACTAATGAAAAACTGTTTTTT
.	.	TRBV5-4	TRBJ2-1	CASSLVGGNYNEQFF	TGTGCCAGCAGCTTGGTCGGGGGAAACTACAATGAGCAGTTCTTC
.	.	TRBV2	TRBJ1-1	CASSDGLNTEAFF	TGTGCCAGCAGTGACGGTCTGAACACTGAAGCTTTCTTT
.	.	TRBV6-5	TRBJ2-5	CATSRGDEVAQYF	TGTGCCACCTCTCGAGGGGATGAGGTGGCCCAGTACTTC
.	.	TRBV10-2	TRBJ1-2	CASSVEPVGGYTF	TGCGCCAGCAGTGTCGAGCCCGTGGGCGGCTACACCTTC
TRBD1	.	TRBV5-5	TRBJ1-5	CASSRGGQVNQPQHF	TGTGCCAGCAGCAGGGGAGGACAGGTCAATCAGCCCCAGCATTTT
.	.	TRBV7-8	TRBJ2-2	CASRTNTGELFF	TGTGCCAGCAGAACGAACACCGGGGAGCTGTTTTTT
TRBD1	once	TRBV5-4	TRBJ1-4	CASSQGAGDEKLFF	TGTGCCAGCAGCCAGGGGGCGGGGGATGAAAAACTGTTTTTT